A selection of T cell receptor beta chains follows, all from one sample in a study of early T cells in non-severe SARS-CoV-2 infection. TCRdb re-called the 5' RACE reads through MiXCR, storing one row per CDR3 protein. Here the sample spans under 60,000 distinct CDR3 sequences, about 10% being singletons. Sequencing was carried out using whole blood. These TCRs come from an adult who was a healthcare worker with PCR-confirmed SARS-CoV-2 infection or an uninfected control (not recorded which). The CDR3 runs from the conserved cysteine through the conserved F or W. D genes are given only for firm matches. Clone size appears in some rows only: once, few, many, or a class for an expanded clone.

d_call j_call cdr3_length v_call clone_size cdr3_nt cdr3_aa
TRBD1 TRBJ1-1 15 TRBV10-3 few TGTGCCATCAGACCAGACAGGGGGCAGGCCACTGAAGCTTTCTTT CAIRPDRGQATEAFF
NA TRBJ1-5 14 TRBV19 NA TGTGCCAGTAGTCTCCGGGACGAAGCTCAGCCCCAGCATTTT CASSLRDEAQPQHF
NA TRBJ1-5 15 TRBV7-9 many TGTGCCAGCAGCTCGATTGGGGGCCTCAATCAGCCCCAGCATTTT CASSSIGGLNQPQHF
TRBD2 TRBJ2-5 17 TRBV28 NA TGTGCCAGCAGAGGACTGGGTCAGCGGGAGTTTGGAGAGACCCAGTACTTC CASRGLGQREFGETQYF
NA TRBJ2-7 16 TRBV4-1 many TGCGCCAGCAGCCAAGTAACAGGATTCGAATCCTACGAGCAGTACTTC CASSQVTGFESYEQYF
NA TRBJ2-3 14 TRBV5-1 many TGCGCCAGCTCGGTAGGCAGGCAGACAGATACGCAGTATTTT CASSVGRQTDTQYF
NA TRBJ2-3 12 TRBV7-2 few TGTGCCAGCAGCCTCAACCTTGATACGCAGTATTTT CASSLNLDTQYF
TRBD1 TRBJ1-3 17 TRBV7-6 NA TGTGCCAGCAGCCCGGTAGGGACAGCGTTCTCTGGAAACACCATATATTTT CASSPVGTAFSGNTIYF
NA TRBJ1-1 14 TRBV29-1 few TGCAGCGTTCAGGGCCGGGGCCGCGGAACTGAAGCTTTCTTT CSVQGRGRGTEAFF
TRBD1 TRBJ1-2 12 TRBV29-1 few TGCAGCGGGAGAGGACAGGACTATGGCTACACCTTC CSGRGQDYGYTF
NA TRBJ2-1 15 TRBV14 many TGTGCCAGCAGCCAGATTACAGGGTATTACAATGAGCAGTTCTTC CASSQITGYYNEQFF
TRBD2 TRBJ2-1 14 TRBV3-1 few TGTGCCAGCAGGCTAGCGGGGGGGCCTGGTGAGCAGTTCTTC CASRLAGGPGEQFF
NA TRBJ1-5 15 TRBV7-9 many TGTGCCAGCAGCTTAGGAACGGGTAGCAATCAGCCCCAGCATTTT CASSLGTGSNQPQHF
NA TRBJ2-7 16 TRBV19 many TGTGCCAGTGCCAAGCGGCCCGCAGGGGACTATTACGAGCAGTACTTC CASAKRPAGDYYEQYF
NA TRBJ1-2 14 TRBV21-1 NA TGTGCCCCCCGCGCGGGGACCTATCCCGTCCGCTACACCTTC CAPRAGTYPVRYTF
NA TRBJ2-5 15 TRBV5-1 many TGCGCCAGCAGCCCATCCCTGGAGGCCCAAGAGACCCAGTACTTC CASSPSLEAQETQYF
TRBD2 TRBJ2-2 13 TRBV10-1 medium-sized TGCGCCAGCAGTGAACGGGAGGCCGGGGAGCTGTTTTTT CASSEREAGELFF
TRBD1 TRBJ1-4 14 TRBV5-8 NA TGTGCCAGCAGCACGGGACAGGGTGTTGAAAAACTGTTTTTT CASSTGQGVEKLFF
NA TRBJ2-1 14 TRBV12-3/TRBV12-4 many TGTGCCAGCAGTTTAAACCCCGCCTACAATGAGCAGTTCTTC CASSLNPAYNEQFF
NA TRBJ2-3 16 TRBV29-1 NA TGCAGCGTTGATTGGGCAGCTACCACTAGCACAGATACGCAGTATTTT CSVDWAATTSTDTQYF
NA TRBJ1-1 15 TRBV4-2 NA TGTGCCAGCAGCCAAGAACCGGGACACCCCACTGAAGTTTTCTTT CASSQEPGHPTEVFF
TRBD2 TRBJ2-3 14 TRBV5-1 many TGCGCCAGTGCTAGCGGGGGAAGCACAGATACGCAGTATTTT CASASGGSTDTQYF
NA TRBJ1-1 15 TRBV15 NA TGTGCCACCAGCAGATTCAACAGATTTAACACTGAAGCTTTCTTT CATSRFNRFNTEAFF